This TCR beta chain was captured by sequencing in a study of cytomegalovirus exposure and HLA in healthy donors. Findings and limits, study-wide: Per published reports, the classifier diagnosed cytomegalovirus status with high specificity and sensitivity. The study listed roughly 160 cytomegalovirus-associated TCR beta chains.

Germline V CDR1 and CDR2: SEHNR, FQNEAQ (reference sequence). V lost 1 base, J lost 4 bases, and 4 bases stayed unmatched. This CDR3 is built from 15 residues. The data were produced by immunoSEQ multiplex PCR, yet TCRdb's version contains in-frame clones alone and is incomplete. This table holds 180,000 or so clones, roughly 86% found once. The sample holds a few counts of this clone. The antigen is unknown. Sequencing used PBMCs. The rearrangement joins TRBV7-9 to TRBJ1-5; the match to TRBD1 covers 7 bases. This sequence originates from a man between 25 and 39 years old in good health and CMV-seropositive. In DNA, the CDR3 is TGTGCCAGCAGCTTAGAAGGGGGCCGAAATCAGCCCCAGCATTTT. Amino acids: CASSLEGGRNQPQHF.